This TCR beta chain was identified in a study of blood T cell repertoires in COVID-19. Sequencing was performed with immunoSEQ multiplex PCR; in TCRdb, only in-frame clones are kept and a portion is missing. The sample shows about 180,000 clones, around 80% of them seen only once. Germline V CDR1 and CDR2: SQVTM, ANQGSEA. The CDR3 runs to 16 residues. V shed 6 bases, J shed 2 bases, and the junction held 11 bases outside the gene matches. V gene TRBV29-1 combines with J gene TRBJ1-5; 9 nucleotides agree with TRBD1. Sequencing input: peripheral blood. The TCR comes from a woman aged 40 to 50 with COVID-19, enrolled during active disease. The CDR3 spells CSVATTGGFGNQPQHF. CDR3 in DNA: TGCAGCGTCGCAACTACAGGGGGCTTCGGCAATCAGCCCCAGCATTTT.